This passage covers 20 T cell receptor beta chains from one sample sequenced in a study of response to subunit inactivated influenza vaccine. MiXCR was run by TCRdb on the RT-PCR reads, yielding one entry per CDR3 protein. The table has about 480,000 distinct CDR3 sequences, roughly 23% seen once. The material was CD4+ T cells sorted from PBMCs, obtained 5 days after vaccination. Receptor source: a man aged 45-60 years who received an inactivated influenza vaccine.

There are a few counts of this clonotype. The chain recombines TRBV20-1 with TRBJ2-4, with D perhaps TRBD1 (5 bases). The ends were cut back, 5 bases at V and 3 bases at J, with 17 bases in the middle. This CDR3 has 15 residues. Germline assignment: CDR1 DFQATT and CDR2 SNEGSKA (reference sequence). Here the CDR3 DNA reads TGCAGTGCTCCTACCCATGGGGCGCACAAAAACATTCAGTACTTC. It codes for CSAPTHGAHKNIQYF.

This chain connects TRBV2 to TRBJ1-6; TRBD1 matches 9 bases. The CDR3 is 14 residues long. V trimming: 8 bases; J trimming: 7 bases; junction bases outside the gene matches: 6. Germline CDR1 SNHLY, CDR2 FYNNEI. The CDR3 is CASDRDRVNSPLHF. The CDR3 DNA sequence: TGTGCCAGCGACCGGGACAGGGTGAATTCACCCCTCCACTTT.

This clonotype was seen a single time. The chain uses TRBV20-1 and TRBJ2-3; 8 nucleotides agree with TRBD1. Germline V gene lookup returns CDR1 DFQATT and CDR2 SNEGSKA (reference sequence). This CDR3 has 18 residues. The ends lost 1 base at V and 0 bases at J; junction bases unmatched: 12. DNA of the CDR3: TGCAGTGCTAGAGGTGGACCAAGGACAGGGTCTAGCACAGATACGCAGTATTTT. Translation: CSARGGPRTGSSTDTQYF.

This clonotype was seen only a few times. V usage is TRBV6-5 and J usage is TRBJ2-7; D possibly matches TRBD1 or TRBD2 (5 bases each). The germline CDR1 and CDR2 sequences are MNHEY and SVGAGI. This CDR3 has 14 residues. V lost 4 bases, J lost 1 base, and 11 bases lay in between. The CDR3 nucleotides read TGTGCCAGCAGTTTGGGGGTCTGGTCCTACGAGCAGTACTTC. It yields the protein CASSLGVWSYEQYF.

The chain links TRBV20-1 to TRBJ1-2; D not resolved. V lost 6 bases to trimming and J lost 8 bases, with 10 bases between them. CDR1 is DFQATT and CDR2 is SNEGSKA in the germline V gene (reference sequence). This CDR3 has 10 residues. CDR3 in DNA: TGCAGTGCCCATAAAAGCGGCTACACCTTC. Its translation is CSAHKSGYTF.

This clonotype was picked up many times. The chain employs TRBV20-1 and TRBJ2-7; TRBD2 matches at 10 bases. J lost 6 bases, V lost 1 base, and 9 bases had no gene match. Germline CDR1 DFQATT, CDR2 SNEGSKA (reference sequence). This CDR3 is built from 15 residues. CDR3 nucleotide sequence: TGCAGTGCTAGAGCTGCGAGCGGGAGGGATCGCGAGCAGTACTTC. Protein product: CSARAASGRDREQYF.

This chain joins TRBV29-1 and TRBJ2-3; D is possibly TRBD1 or TRBD2 (5 bases each). The CDR3 totals 12 residues. Per the germline V gene, CDR1 is SQVTM and CDR2 is ANQGSEA. V lost 7 bases to trimming and J lost 4 bases, with 12 bases between them. The DNA for the CDR3 is TGCAGCGGAAGACCGGGGCCAGATACGCAGTATTTT. As protein: CSGRPGPDTQYF.

The V and J genes are TRBV20-1 and TRBJ1-1; 7 positions agree with TRBD1. The CDR3 totals 15 residues. Per germline, CDR1 DFQATT and CDR2 SNEGSKA (reference sequence). V was pared by 2 bases and J by 3 bases, with 9 bases of the junction left unmatched. DNA for the CDR3: TGCAGTGCTAGAACTATGACAGGGACGTACACTGAAGCTTTCTTT. This translates into CSARTMTGTYTEAFF.

This sequence joins TRBV12-3 or TRBV12-4 and TRBJ2-4; possible D gene TRBD1, 6 bases. V was trimmed by 6 bases and J by 5 bases, leaving 8 bases between them. The CDR3 loop spans 12 amino acids. CDR3: CASSRGQNIQYF. In nucleotides, the CDR3 is TGTGCCAGCAGCAGGGGCCAAAACATTCAGTACTTC.

The genes are TRBV9 and TRBJ2-2; D is undetermined. The CDR3 spans 14 residues. The V and J ends lost 0 bases and 2 bases respectively, with 5 bases between them. Germline V CDR1 and CDR2: SGDLS, YYNGEE. The CDR3 loop reads CASSVDGNTGELFF. Written as DNA, the CDR3 is TGTGCCAGCAGCGTAGATGGAAACACCGGGGAGCTGTTTTTT.

In this sample, this clonotype turned up a few times. The chain joins TRBV5-1 to TRBJ2-1, with 9 bases lining up with TRBD2. Germline V CDR1 and CDR2: SGHRS, YFSETQ. The CDR3 sequence is 18 residues long. J lost 0 bases, V lost 0 bases, and 7 bases had no gene match. CDR3 in DNA: TGCGCCAGCAGCTTGGTTAGCGGGGGCCTCAGCTCCTACAATGAGCAGTTCTTC. It specifies CASSLVSGGLSSYNEQFF.

This chain connects TRBV20-1 to TRBJ2-3; 10 bases are a match to TRBD2. The CDR3 has 15 amino acids. Looked up from germline, CDR1 is DFQATT and CDR2 is SNEGSKA (reference sequence). The V and J ends lost 6 bases and 8 bases, in that order; junction bases with no gene match: 14. CDR3 protein: CSAALAGALQGTQYF. CDR3 coding DNA: TGCAGTGCCGCCCTAGCGGGGGCCCTCCAGGGTACGCAGTATTTT.

The chain joins TRBV28 to TRBJ2-2; D gene unclear. There are 15 residues in the CDR3. Trimming stripped 0 bases from V and 4 bases from J, with 9 bases between. Looked up from germline, CDR1 is MDHEN and CDR2 is SYDVKM. Here the CDR3 DNA reads TGTGCCAGCAGTTTATGGGAACCCCCCACCGGGGAGCTGTTTTTT. As protein: CASSLWEPPTGELFF. The entire variable domain, with the rest obtained from reference TRBV28 and TRBJ2-2, is as follows: DVKVTQSSRYLVKRTGEKVFLECVQDMDHENMFWYRQDPGLGLRLIYFSYDVKMKEKGDIPEGYSVSREKKERFSLILESASTNQTSMYLCASSLWEPPTGELFFGEGSRLTVL.

There are a few counts of this clonotype. The V and J genes are TRBV12-3 or TRBV12-4 and TRBJ1-1; possibly TRBD1 for D (6 bases). V gave up 3 bases and J gave up 11 bases, with 19 bases separating them. This CDR3 has 14 residues. The CDR3 sequence: CASSLGQGTGRAFF. As DNA, the CDR3 is TGTGCCAGCAGTTTGGGGCAGGGGACGGGTAGGGCTTTCTTT.

On this clonotype itself: At one boundary the junction diverges from the germline segment, which might be a read error. The chain couples TRBV19 to TRBJ1-2; D gene unclear. Germline V gene lookup returns CDR1 LNHDA and CDR2 SQIVND (reference sequence). The length of the CDR3 is 15 residues. DNA of the CDR3: TGTGCCAGTACCCAGACATCGTATGGGCAGGTTCGATTATCCTTC. This codes for CASTQTSYGQVRLSF.

In its sample, this clonotype was seen a few times. V is TRBV11-2 and J is TRBJ2-1, with 11 bases that match TRBD2. V lost 1 base, J lost 8 bases, and 13 bases stayed unmatched. This CDR3 region has 18 residues. Germline V CDR1 and CDR2: SGHAT, FQNNGV. CDR3 loop: CASSLVYAVAGGMDEQFF. CDR3 nucleotide sequence: TGTGCCAGCAGCTTAGTTTATGCGGTAGCGGGGGGGATGGATGAGCAGTTCTTC.

The table lists this clonotype with a count of one. The chain couples TRBV11-2 to TRBJ2-3, with D possibly matching TRBD2 (5 bases). V was clipped by 5 bases and J by 2 bases, with 11 bases between them. This CDR3 has 14 residues. Germline assignment: CDR1 SGHAT and CDR2 FQNNGV. CDR3 amino acids: CASSRLGATDTQYF. In DNA, the CDR3 is TGTGCCAGCAGCCGATTGGGAGCCACAGATACGCAGTATTTT.

This clonotype was seen a handful of times. This chain connects TRBV10-1 to TRBJ2-1; D uncertain. There are 16 residues in the CDR3. Germline CDR1 WNHNN, CDR2 SYGVQD (reference sequence). The V end lost 0 bases, the J end lost 7 bases, and 16 bases lay between the germline ends. CDR3 sequence reads: CASSESDLVHENEQFF. The CDR3 region has the DNA TGCGCCAGCAGTGAGTCGGATCTGGTCCATGAGAATGAGCAGTTCTTC.

This clonotype was counted a few times. V gene TRBV20-1 combines with J gene TRBJ2-1; TRBD2 matches 11 bases. Germline lookup yields CDR1 DFQATT and CDR2 SNEGSKA (reference sequence). The ends lost 6 bases at V and 6 bases at J; junction bases unmatched: 10. CDR3 length: 15 residues. CDR3 in DNA: TGCAGTGCCGAGGGCCGTAGCGGGAGGGCCAATGAGCAGTTCTTC. Residues: CSAEGRSGRANEQFF.

The genes are TRBV6-2 or TRBV6-3 and TRBJ1-1, with unresolved D. The V gene's germline CDR1 is MNHEY and CDR2 SVGEGT. The CDR3 spans 15 residues. V lost 5 bases and J lost 4, with 17 bases in between. The DNA of the CDR3 is TGTGCCAGCAGTCCCTCTTGGACGCGGTCCACTGAAGCTTTCTTT. Translating it yields CASSPSWTRSTEAFF.